The 28 T cell receptor beta chains below come from one sample, sequenced in a study of tumor-infiltrating lymphocytes in primary liver carcinoma. Using a constant-region primer together with ProtoScript II reverse transcriptase, TCR beta cDNA was made from about 500 ng of total RNA. Libraries covering TCR beta were generated through three nested multiplex PCR rounds (using a slightly modified ARM-PCR). A C-beta reverse primer and TRBV1-TRBV30 forward primers served in each of the first two PCR rounds, at about 10 cycles apiece. Via MiXCR, TCRdb re-called the multiplex PCR reads, giving one row per CDR3 protein. Of under 50,000 distinct CDR3 sequences in the sample, approximately 70% were seen once. Unsorted bulk tissue of roughly 18-32 mg yielded co-extracted RNA and DNA. The sequenced sample was liver tumor tissue from sampling region 5. As to subset: tumor region T5, tumor centre. These receptor sequences come from a man in his forties with primary liver carcinoma and hepatitis B virus infection.

About this clonotype: Possible read error: a much larger clone is one base away. This chain's CDR3 is CASRLWGTGELFF. For the CDR3, the DNA is TGTGCCAGCAGGCTATGGGGGACCGGGGAGCTGTTTTTT. V gene TRBV28 combines with J gene TRBJ2-2, with D possibly being TRBD1 or TRBD2 (5 bases each). Germline-derived CDR1 and CDR2 are MDHEN and SYDVKM. The CDR3 is 13 residues long. The V gene lost 6 bases and the J gene lost 5 bases, with 10 bases spanning the gap.

Details on this clonotype: At one of its ends the junction is not consistent with the germline gene, which may arise from a read error. In nucleotides, the CDR3 is TGTGCCAGCAGCTTCAATGGGGGCACCGGGGAACTGTTTTTT. This encodes CASSFNGGTGELFF. The chain is built from TRBV5-6 and TRBJ2-2; D may be TRBD1 (6 bases). This CDR3 comprises 14 residues. CDR1 SGHDT and CDR2 YYEEEE come from the germline V gene.

This clonotype was seen a handful of times. V is TRBV28 and J is TRBJ2-3; 7 bases match TRBD1. Germline lookup yields CDR1 MDHEN and CDR2 SYDVKM. Trimming at V came to 6 bases and at J to 5 bases, leaving 11 bases not matched to a gene. The CDR3 totals 15 residues. The CDR3 here is CASRETGRLKDTQYF. The CDR3 nucleotides read TGTGCCAGCAGGGAGACAGGGCGTCTTAAAGATACGCAGTATTTT.

At least ten counts were recorded for this clonotype. The gene calls are TRBV7-9 and TRBJ2-7, with 8 positions matching TRBD2. CDR1 is SEHNR, CDR2 FQNEAQ, per germline (reference sequence). The V and J ends lost 3 bases and 0 bases, in that order; junction bases with no gene match: 4. The CDR3 is made up of 15 amino acids. The CDR3 loop reads CASSFSGGSSYEQYF. The CDR3 region has the DNA TGTGCCAGCAGCTTCTCGGGAGGGAGCTCCTACGAGCAGTACTTC.

As regards this clonotype: A read error may account for a junction end that differs from germline. The chain employs TRBV28 and TRBJ2-6; D possibly matches TRBD1 or TRBD2 (5 bases each). The CDR3 runs to 16 residues. The germline V gene has CDR1 MDHEN and CDR2 SYDVKM. The CDR3 loop is CVSKELDVAGANALTF. CDR3 sequence (DNA): TGTGTCAGCAAAGAGCTAGACGTGGCCGGGGCCAACGCCCTGACTTTC.

This clonotype was counted ten times or more. The chain couples TRBV29-1 to TRBJ2-2, with D uncertain. Trimming took 3 bases from V and 8 from J, leaving 7 bases between them. Germline V gene sequence: CDR1 SQVTM, CDR2 ANQGSEA. The CDR3 has 11 amino acids. CDR3 in DNA: TGCAGCGTTGATAGGTTAGGGGAGCTGTTTTTT. Protein: CSVDRLGELFF.

A word on this clonotype: A read error may produce the germline difference seen at one junction end. V is TRBV4-1 and J is TRBJ2-1; perhaps TRBD2 as D (6 bases). This CDR3 region has 14 residues. The V gene's germline CDR1 is MGHRA and CDR2 YSYEKL. Written as DNA, the CDR3 is TGCGCCAGCAGCCAGGAGGGGCCCTACGATGAGCAGTTCTTC. Translated, it gives CASSQEGPYDEQFF.

This clonotype was found once. The gene calls are TRBV6-6 and TRBJ2-1; 8 bases are a match to TRBD2. There are 15 residues in the CDR3. Germline trimming cut 6 bases from V and 12 bases from J; bases unmatched to any gene: 16. Germline V gene data show CDR1 as MNHNY and CDR2 as SVGAGI (reference sequence). The CDR3 coding sequence is TGTGCCAGCAGAGGGCCGAGACTAGCGTGGCATGGGCAGTTCTTC. This sequence encodes CASRGPRLAWHGQFF.

This clonotype was picked up one time. The germline gene is not matched at one end of the junction; a read error may be the cause. For the CDR3, the DNA is TGCAGCGTTCCACTGTCCCTGAGCAATGAGCAGTCCTTC. Residues: CSVPLSLSNEQSF. This sequence joins TRBV29-1 and TRBJ2-1, with no clear D. The CDR3 runs to 13 residues. The germline CDR1 and CDR2 sequences are SQVTM and ANQGSEA.

The table lists this clonotype with a few counts. This chain joins TRBV2 and TRBJ1-2; D uncertain. This CDR3 spans 14 amino acids. The V end lost 4 bases, the J end lost 6 bases, and 15 bases lay between the germline ends. CDR1 and CDR2 from the germline V gene are SNHLY and FYNNEI. The CDR3 loop is CASSVNRALDGYTF. Written as DNA, the CDR3 is TGTGCCAGCAGTGTAAACAGAGCCCTGGATGGCTACACCTTC.

With regard to this clonotype: The junction shows a germline mismatch at one end, possibly a read error. CDR3 amino acids: CARAGGVGTDMQYF. Written as DNA, the CDR3 is TGTGCCAGAGCGGGGGGAGTTGGCACAGATATGCAGTATTTT. The chain carries TRBV11-1 and TRBJ2-3; 9 positions agree with TRBD2. The CDR3 is made up of 14 amino acids. The germline gives CDR1 SGHAT, CDR2 FQDESV (reference sequence).

As concerns this clonotype: The missing conserved phenylalanine or tryptophan at the end of this CDR3 makes a read error likely. The V gene is TRBV29-1, the J gene TRBJ2-5, with TRBD2 identical over 8 bases. Germline CDR1 SQVTM, CDR2 ANQGSEA. The length of the CDR3 is 14 residues. The CDR3 nucleotides are TGCGGCGTGACCCCGGGGGGGATTCTGGAGACCCAGTACCTC. Translation: CGVTPGGILETQYL.

This clonotype was seen ten or more times. The rearrangement uses TRBV18 and TRBJ2-4, with 7 positions matching TRBD2. Unmatched junction bases numbered 0, after V lost 1 base and J lost 0 bases. Germline V gene lookup returns CDR1 KGHSH and CDR2 LQKENI. This CDR3 contains 15 residues. CDR3 residues: CASSPLAGAKNIQYF. CDR3 bases: TGTGCCAGCTCACCACTAGCGGGAGCCAAAAACATTCAGTACTTC.

The CDR3 sequence: CVGSLGDYSHEQYF. The CDR3 DNA follows: TGTGTCGGCAGCTTAGGGGACTATTCCCACGAGCAGTACTTC. The chain uses TRBV7-9 and TRBJ2-7; TRBD2 matches at 7 bases. In germline, CDR1 is SEHNR, CDR2 FQNEAQ (reference sequence). CDR3 size: 14 residues.

This clonotype was observed once. Likely a read error: the CDR3 ends without its conserved phenylalanine or tryptophan. This rearrangement joins TRBV4-2 to TRBJ2-7; TRBD2 agrees at 10 bases. CDR1 and CDR2 (germline): LGHNA, YNFKEQ. CDR3 length: 16 amino acids. DNA for the CDR3: TGTGTCAGCAGCCAAGACCTATCTAGCGGGGGCTACGAGCAGTACTCC. Its protein is CVSSQDLSSGGYEQYS.

Worth noting for this clonotype: A junction boundary mismatches the germline segment, possibly from a read error. V gene TRBV11-1 combines with J gene TRBJ2-1; 14 bases match TRBD2. Germline loops: CDR1 SGHAT, CDR2 FQDESV (reference sequence). The CDR3 sequence is 17 residues long. The CDR3 nucleotides are TGTGCCAGCAGCCTGGGACTAGCGGGAGAGGTTGACAATGATCAGTCCTTC. Translated: CASSLGLAGEVDNDQSF.

This clonotype was detected only a few times. The genes are TRBV11-2 and TRBJ2-5; the match to TRBD2 covers 9 bases. The CDR3 loop spans 16 amino acids. The germline CDR1 and CDR2 sequences are SGHAT and FQNNGV. V gave up 4 bases and J gave up 4 bases; unmatched junction bases: 10. CDR3: CASSYSRGSGRETQYF. CDR3 nucleotides: TGTGCCAGCAGCTACTCCCGTGGTAGCGGGAGAGAGACCCAGTACTTC.

The V gene is TRBV12-3 or TRBV12-4, the J gene TRBJ1-1; D remains ambiguous. This CDR3 has 13 residues. V was trimmed by 8 bases and J by 4 bases, leaving 14 bases between them. Written as DNA, the CDR3 is TGTGCCAGCTGTCTAAATTCTCTCACTGAAGCTTTCTTT. This codes for CASCLNSLTEAFF.

There are a few counts of this clonotype. A much larger clone lies a single base off, so this may be a read error. The genes are TRBV10-3 and TRBJ2-7, with 7 bases fitting TRBD1. The V gene's germline CDR1 is ENHRY and CDR2 SYGVKD. Trimming cost V 10 bases and J 0 bases; bases outside gene matches: 9. The CDR3 runs 14 residues. The CDR3 is CATRQGQSSYEQYF. In DNA, the CDR3 is TGTGCCACTAGACAGGGCCAGAGCTCCTACGAGCAGTACTTC.

The V call is TRBV4-2, the J call TRBJ2-7; TRBD2 agrees at 10 bases. CDR3 length: 17 amino acids. CDR1 and CDR2 (germline): LGHNA, YNFKEQ. J lost 3 bases, V lost 10 bases, and 18 bases had no gene match. CDR3 sequence: CATTGLAGVYKVYEQYF. The CDR3 nucleotides are TGTGCCACTACTGGGCTAGCGGGAGTTTATAAGGTCTACGAGCAGTACTTC.

By sample fraction, this clonotype is medium-sized. The V gene is TRBV11-1, the J gene TRBJ2-1; D is unclear. The CDR3 covers 15 residues. The V and J ends lost 1 base and 8 bases respectively, with 15 bases between them. Germline CDR1 is SGHAT and CDR2 is FQDESV (reference sequence). CDR3 in DNA: TGTGCCAGCAGCTTAGGAAGAGATCTAAGGGATGAGCAGTTCTTC. It is translated as CASSLGRDLRDEQFF.

This clonotype was found once. Relative to the germline gene, one junction end is altered; a read error may explain this. The chain is built from TRBV5-1 and TRBJ2-1; D gene unclear. The germline CDR1 and CDR2 sequences are SGHRS and YFSETQ. The CDR3 loop spans 15 amino acids. CDR3 amino acids: CASSSDVSSYDEQFF. The CDR3 nucleotides are TGCGCCAGCAGCTCCGACGTGAGCTCCTACGATGAGCAGTTTTTC.

On this clonotype: A much larger clone lies one base from this, so it may be a read error. V is TRBV30 and J is TRBJ2-2; D is unclear. V was pared by 0 bases and J by 4 bases, with 12 bases between. The CDR3 runs 15 residues. Per germline, CDR1 GTSNPN and CDR2 SVGIG (reference sequence). The CDR3 DNA reads as TGTGCCTGGAGTGTAGGTGGCCTCTTCACCGGGGAGCTGTTTTTT. It codes for CAWSVGGLFTGELFF. Variable domain in full (rest from reference TRBV30 and TRBJ2-2): SQTIHQWPATLVQPVGSPLSLECTVEGTSNPNLYWYRQAAGRGLQLLFYSVGIGQISSEVPQNLSASRPQDRQFILSSKKLLLSDSGFYLCAWSVGGLFTGELFFGEGSRLTVL.

Concerning this clonotype: Since the CDR3 does not end with the conserved phenylalanine or tryptophan, this likely comes from a read error. It is unclear where the CDR3 begins or ends on the DNA, so no DNA is shown, and the CDR3 is as TCRdb lists it. This chain uses TRBV11-1 with TRBJ2-1; TRBD2, the table's D call, lacks a check against the DNA. The CDR3 length equals 17 residues, ends included. CDR1 and CDR2 (germline): SGHAT, FQDESV (reference sequence). The CDR3 reads CASSLGQAGEVDNERFL.

Turning to this clonotype: This clone may be a read error of a much larger clone one base away. The rearrangement links TRBV28 to TRBJ2-1, with a weak D call TRBD2 (6 bases). V was trimmed by 6 bases and J by 4 bases, leaving 19 bases between them. CDR1 and CDR2 from the germline V gene are MDHEN and SYDVKM. This CDR3 spans 16 amino acids. CDR3 in DNA: TGTGCCAGCAGGCCTGAAGGTAGCGGACGATACAATGAGCAGTTCTTC. Translated: CASRPEGSGRYNEQFF.

This clonotype appeared many times. At one end, the junction sequence differs from germline, possibly due to a read error. J is TRBJ1-6 and V is TRBV12-3 or TRBV12-4; possible D gene TRBD1, 5 bases. The CDR3 spans 14 residues. CDR3 region: CASSLRGYNSPPHF. CDR3 DNA: TGTGCCAGCAGTTTGCGGGGCTATAATTCACCCCCCCACTTT.

This chain joins TRBV4-1 and TRBJ2-1; perhaps D is TRBD1 or TRBD2 (6 bases each). The CDR3 runs 14 residues. The germline V gene has CDR1 MGHRA and CDR2 YSYEKL. This CDR3 is CISSRVGAGYEQFF. The CDR3 DNA reads TGCATCAGCAGCCGGGTGGGGGCGGGGTATGAGCAGTTCTTC.

This sequence joins TRBV12-3 or TRBV12-4 and TRBJ1-2; no clear D. This CDR3 is built from 15 residues. Between the trimmed V and J ends, which lost 3 bases and 3 bases, there was a span of 14 bases. The CDR3 is CASSFSSVEDYGYTF. The CDR3 DNA follows: TGTGCCAGCAGTTTCTCATCGGTAGAGGACTATGGCTACACCTTC.